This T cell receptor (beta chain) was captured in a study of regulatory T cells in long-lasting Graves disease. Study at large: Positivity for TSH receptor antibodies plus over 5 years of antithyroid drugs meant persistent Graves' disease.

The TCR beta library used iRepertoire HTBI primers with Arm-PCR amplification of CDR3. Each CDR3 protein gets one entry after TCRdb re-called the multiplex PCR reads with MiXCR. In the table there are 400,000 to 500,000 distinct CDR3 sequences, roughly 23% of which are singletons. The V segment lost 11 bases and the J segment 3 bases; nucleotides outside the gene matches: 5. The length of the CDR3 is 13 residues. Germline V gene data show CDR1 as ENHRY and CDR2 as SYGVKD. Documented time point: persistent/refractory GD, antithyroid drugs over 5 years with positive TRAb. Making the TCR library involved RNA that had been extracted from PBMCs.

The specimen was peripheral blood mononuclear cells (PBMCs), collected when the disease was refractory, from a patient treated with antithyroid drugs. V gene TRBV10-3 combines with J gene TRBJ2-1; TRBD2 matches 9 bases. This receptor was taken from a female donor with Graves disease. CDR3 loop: CAGRLAVYNEQFF. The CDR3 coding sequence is TGTGCCGGCCGACTAGCGGTCTACAATGAGCAGTTCTTC.